This entry concerns a single T cell receptor beta chain. Its target is not known. The data belong to a study of T cell responses to AZD1222 COVID-19 vaccine. General study findings and limits: Across spike, vaccine-associated CD4 TCRs were found, dominant at 160-218 and 743-854. Reportedly, nearly half of unique spike TCRs recognized epitopes outside B.1.351/B.1.1.7 mutations.

The V gene's germline CDR1 is SGHAT and CDR2 FQNNGV. Trimming took off 3 bases at V and 2 bases at J, with 2 bases between the two ends. The CDR3 totals 13 residues. Only in-frame clones appear in the TCRdb table, and some are missing; sequencing was by immunoSEQ multiplex PCR. The table includes 45,000 to 55,000 clones, approximately 79% detected once. Sequences were derived from peripheral blood, sampled on day 0 of AZD1222 vaccination. The chain is built from TRBV11-2 and TRBJ2-6; D is ambiguous. The origin of this receptor is an adult in good health. This CDR3 is CASSFAGANVLTF. For the CDR3, the DNA is TGTGCCAGCAGCTTCGCTGGGGCCAACGTCCTGACTTTC. Using reference TRBV11-2 and TRBJ2-6 for the parts outside the CDR3, the full variable domain is EAGVAQSPRYKIIEKRQSVAFWCNPISGHATLYWYQQILGQGPKLLIQFQNNGVVDDSQLPKDRFSAERLKGVDSTLKIQPAKLEDSAVYLCASSFAGANVLTFGAGSRLTVL.